This TCR beta chain was recorded in a study of T cells in Graves' hyperthyroidism and ophthalmopathy. Amplified TCR beta CDR3 regions came from RNA transcripts. HTBI primers drove first-round RT-PCR of the TCR CDR3. From the multiplex PCR reads, TCRdb called clonotypes with MiXCR, one entry per CDR3 protein. This table has about half a million distinct CDR3 sequences, roughly 21% appearing once. The study included ophthalmopathy patients with Clinical Activity Score at least 3, NOSPECS grade at least 4 and duration under 3 months. Uncontrolled infection, other autoimmune disease, pregnancy and lactation each barred patients from inclusion. Thyroid ultrasound and orbital computed tomography, with clinical symptoms and serum thyroxine and TRAb, informed diagnoses. Fresh peripheral blood, roughly 10 ml of it, supplied the PBMCs. At least ten counts were recorded for this clonotype. The CDR3 runs 13 residues. V lost 5 bases and J 7 bases, leaving 12 bases between the germline ends. Per germline, CDR1 SNHLY and CDR2 FYNNEI.

The chain links TRBV2 to TRBJ2-1; the D is unclear. The clonotype comes from a man aged 40-49 years with Graves' ophthalmopathy. Sequencing input: blood. CDR3 nucleotide sequence: TGTGCCAGCAGTAGACCCCCGGTAAATGAGCAGTTCTTC. Its translation: CASSRPPVNEQFF.